A single sample is the source of the 13 T cell receptor beta chains below, sequenced in a study of early stage breast cancer tumors. Using immunoSEQ multiplex PCR, the repertoire was profiled, and TCRdb retains in-frame clones only, with some absent. The sample has about 31,000 clones, over 70% seen once. Specimen: breast tumor tissue. Every receptor here comes from a person younger than 45 with breast cancer.

The J gene is TRBJ1-3, the V gene TRBV7-6; 9 bases align to TRBD1. Germline V gene data show CDR1 as SGHVS and CDR2 as FNYEAQ. This CDR3 is built from 17 residues. Germline trimming cut 0 bases from V and 0 bases from J; bases unmatched to any gene: 3. CDR3 nucleotide sequence: TGTGCCAGCAGCTTAGCTGGACAGGGGAACTCTGGAAACACCATATATTTT. Protein sequence: CASSLAGQGNSGNTIYF.

This clone turned up a few times. The chain employs TRBV7-9 and TRBJ1-1, with 7 bases matching TRBD1. The CDR3 runs 14 residues. Unmatched junction bases numbered 6, after V lost 4 bases and J lost 4 bases. From germline, CDR1 is SEHNR and CDR2 FQNEAQ (reference sequence). The CDR3 loop is CASSYRGGITEAFF. CDR3 DNA: TGTGCCAGCAGCTACAGGGGTGGGATCACTGAAGCTTTCTTT.

CDR3 coding DNA: TGCGCCAGCAGCCAAGGAGTAGGGACTGAAGCTTTCTTT. This gives the protein CASSQGVGTEAFF. This chain connects TRBV5-1 to TRBJ1-1; D gene uncertain. V was clipped by 4 bases and J by 5 bases, with 12 bases between them. Germline-derived CDR1 and CDR2 are SGHRS and YFSETQ. The CDR3 covers 13 residues.

The chain is built from TRBV7-9 and TRBJ2-1, with 9 bases fitting TRBD2. With 3 bases clipped from V and 8 bases from J, the junction kept 8 bases outside the gene matches. The CDR3 extends over 15 amino acids. Germline-derived CDR1 and CDR2 are SEHNR and FQNEAQ (reference sequence). This CDR3 is CASSFSSGSVDEQFF. The CDR3 coding sequence is TGTGCCAGCAGCTTTAGTAGCGGGAGTGTCGATGAGCAGTTCTTC.

The sample holds a few counts of this clone. The gene calls are TRBV28 and TRBJ1-1; D unclear. The CDR3 extends over 14 amino acids. V gave up 3 bases and J gave up 4 bases, with 12 bases separating them. Germline CDR1 is MDHEN and CDR2 is SYDVKM. CDR3 loop: CASSLQVGATEAFF. As DNA, the CDR3 is TGTGCCAGCAGTTTGCAGGTGGGAGCCACTGAAGCTTTCTTT.

The rearrangement uses TRBV19 and TRBJ1-6; D is uncertain. CDR1 is LNHDA, CDR2 SQIVND, per germline (reference sequence). Trimming removed 6 bases at V and 8 bases at J, with 20 bases between. CDR3 length: 16 residues. CDR3 sequence: CASSREPRPGDSPLHF. The CDR3, as DNA: TGTGCCAGTAGCCGCGAACCACGCCCTGGCGATTCACCCCTCCACTTT.

This chain joins TRBV18 and TRBJ1-1; D perhaps matches TRBD1 (6 bases). V was pared by 4 bases and J by 7 bases, with 13 bases between. The CDR3 consists of 13 residues. CDR1 is KGHSH, CDR2 LQKENI, per germline. CDR3 nucleotides: TGTGCCAGCTCACAAGGGGGGGGGAATGAAGCTTTCTTT. The encoded protein is CASSQGGGNEAFF.

The chain uses TRBV15 and TRBJ2-7, with 10 positions matching TRBD1. Germline values: CDR1 LNHNV, CDR2 YYDKDF (reference sequence). The CDR3 sequence is 14 residues long. With 3 bases clipped from V and 5 bases from J, the junction kept 4 bases outside the gene matches. This CDR3 is CATSRGQGIHEQYF. The DNA of the CDR3 is TGTGCCACCAGCAGGGGACAGGGGATCCACGAGCAGTACTTC.

This chain connects TRBV9 to TRBJ2-1; D ambiguous. Germline V gives CDR1 SGDLS, CDR2 YYNGEE. V gave up 4 bases and J gave up 6 bases, with 8 bases separating them. There are 12 residues in the CDR3. Here the CDR3 reads CASSPGVNEQFF. CDR3 coding DNA: TGTGCCAGCAGCCCCGGCGTCAATGAGCAGTTCTTC.

This rearrangement joins TRBV10-1 to TRBJ2-1; tentatively, D is TRBD2 (5 bases). This CDR3 comprises 15 residues. Germline CDR1 is WNHNN and CDR2 is SYGVQD (reference sequence). Trimming left V 3 bases short and J 5 bases short, with 14 bases between. The CDR3 reads CASSDPALAHNEQFF. CDR3 DNA sequence: TGCGCCAGCAGTGACCCGGCTCTAGCCCACAATGAGCAGTTCTTC.

In this sample, this clone turned up once. V gene TRBV4-3 combines with J gene TRBJ2-1; a weak D match, TRBD2 (6 bases). The V gene lost 1 base and the J gene lost 0 bases, with 10 bases spanning the gap. CDR3 length: 16 residues. Germline values: CDR1 LGHNA, CDR2 YSLEER. DNA for the CDR3: TGCGCCAGCAGCCAAGGTGGGGGGAACTCCTACAATGAGCAGTTCTTC. It specifies CASSQGGGNSYNEQFF.

CDR3 DNA: TGTGCCAGCAGCTTCCTAGCGGGGAGCTCCTACGAGCAGTACTTC. The encoded protein is CASSFLAGSSYEQYF. The genes are TRBV11-3 and TRBJ2-7, with 9 positions matching TRBD2. Trimming at V came to 3 bases and at J to 0 bases, leaving 3 bases not matched to a gene. The CDR3 has 15 amino acids. The germline V gene encodes CDR1 SGHNT and CDR2 YENEEA.

The CDR3 is CASSRQRESYEQYF. The CDR3 bases are TGCGCCAGCAGCCGACAGCGGGAATCCTACGAGCAGTACTTC. The genes are TRBV4-3 and TRBJ2-7, with 7 nucleotides matching TRBD2. Looked up from germline, CDR1 is LGHNA and CDR2 is YSLEER. The CDR3 runs to 14 residues. J lost 1 base, V lost 4 bases, and 4 bases had no gene match.